This T cell receptor (beta chain) was captured by sequencing in a study of OX40 agonist ivuxolimab in advanced cancers. At the level of the study: Patients received intravenous ivuxolimab every 2 weeks at 0.01 to 10 mg/kg. Patients treated during dose escalation were battling hepatocellular carcinoma, melanoma, renal cell or head and neck cancer.

If patients had autoimmune disease history or systemic immunosuppression, they were excluded. The study sampled blood at baseline, cycle 4 day 1, and cycle 7 day 1. TCRdb's table, derived via immunoSEQ multiplex PCR, lists solely in-frame clones and lacks some. The table has some 68,000 clones, about nine tenths seen once. The CDR3 length is 14 residues. Between the trimmed V and J ends, which lost 8 bases and 5 bases, there was a span of 17 bases. Germline CDR1 is MDHEN and CDR2 is SYDVKM. This sequence joins TRBV28 and TRBJ2-3; weak D call: TRBD1 (5 bases). Specimen: CD4+ or CD8+ T cells sorted from blood, collected in a trial of the OX40 agonist ivuxolimab. The TCR was taken from an adult with an advanced solid tumor such as melanoma, head and neck, liver or kidney cancer. The CDR3 protein is CASLGVPPRDTQYF. As DNA, the CDR3 is TGTGCCAGCCTAGGGGTTCCCCCAAGAGATACGCAGTATTTT.